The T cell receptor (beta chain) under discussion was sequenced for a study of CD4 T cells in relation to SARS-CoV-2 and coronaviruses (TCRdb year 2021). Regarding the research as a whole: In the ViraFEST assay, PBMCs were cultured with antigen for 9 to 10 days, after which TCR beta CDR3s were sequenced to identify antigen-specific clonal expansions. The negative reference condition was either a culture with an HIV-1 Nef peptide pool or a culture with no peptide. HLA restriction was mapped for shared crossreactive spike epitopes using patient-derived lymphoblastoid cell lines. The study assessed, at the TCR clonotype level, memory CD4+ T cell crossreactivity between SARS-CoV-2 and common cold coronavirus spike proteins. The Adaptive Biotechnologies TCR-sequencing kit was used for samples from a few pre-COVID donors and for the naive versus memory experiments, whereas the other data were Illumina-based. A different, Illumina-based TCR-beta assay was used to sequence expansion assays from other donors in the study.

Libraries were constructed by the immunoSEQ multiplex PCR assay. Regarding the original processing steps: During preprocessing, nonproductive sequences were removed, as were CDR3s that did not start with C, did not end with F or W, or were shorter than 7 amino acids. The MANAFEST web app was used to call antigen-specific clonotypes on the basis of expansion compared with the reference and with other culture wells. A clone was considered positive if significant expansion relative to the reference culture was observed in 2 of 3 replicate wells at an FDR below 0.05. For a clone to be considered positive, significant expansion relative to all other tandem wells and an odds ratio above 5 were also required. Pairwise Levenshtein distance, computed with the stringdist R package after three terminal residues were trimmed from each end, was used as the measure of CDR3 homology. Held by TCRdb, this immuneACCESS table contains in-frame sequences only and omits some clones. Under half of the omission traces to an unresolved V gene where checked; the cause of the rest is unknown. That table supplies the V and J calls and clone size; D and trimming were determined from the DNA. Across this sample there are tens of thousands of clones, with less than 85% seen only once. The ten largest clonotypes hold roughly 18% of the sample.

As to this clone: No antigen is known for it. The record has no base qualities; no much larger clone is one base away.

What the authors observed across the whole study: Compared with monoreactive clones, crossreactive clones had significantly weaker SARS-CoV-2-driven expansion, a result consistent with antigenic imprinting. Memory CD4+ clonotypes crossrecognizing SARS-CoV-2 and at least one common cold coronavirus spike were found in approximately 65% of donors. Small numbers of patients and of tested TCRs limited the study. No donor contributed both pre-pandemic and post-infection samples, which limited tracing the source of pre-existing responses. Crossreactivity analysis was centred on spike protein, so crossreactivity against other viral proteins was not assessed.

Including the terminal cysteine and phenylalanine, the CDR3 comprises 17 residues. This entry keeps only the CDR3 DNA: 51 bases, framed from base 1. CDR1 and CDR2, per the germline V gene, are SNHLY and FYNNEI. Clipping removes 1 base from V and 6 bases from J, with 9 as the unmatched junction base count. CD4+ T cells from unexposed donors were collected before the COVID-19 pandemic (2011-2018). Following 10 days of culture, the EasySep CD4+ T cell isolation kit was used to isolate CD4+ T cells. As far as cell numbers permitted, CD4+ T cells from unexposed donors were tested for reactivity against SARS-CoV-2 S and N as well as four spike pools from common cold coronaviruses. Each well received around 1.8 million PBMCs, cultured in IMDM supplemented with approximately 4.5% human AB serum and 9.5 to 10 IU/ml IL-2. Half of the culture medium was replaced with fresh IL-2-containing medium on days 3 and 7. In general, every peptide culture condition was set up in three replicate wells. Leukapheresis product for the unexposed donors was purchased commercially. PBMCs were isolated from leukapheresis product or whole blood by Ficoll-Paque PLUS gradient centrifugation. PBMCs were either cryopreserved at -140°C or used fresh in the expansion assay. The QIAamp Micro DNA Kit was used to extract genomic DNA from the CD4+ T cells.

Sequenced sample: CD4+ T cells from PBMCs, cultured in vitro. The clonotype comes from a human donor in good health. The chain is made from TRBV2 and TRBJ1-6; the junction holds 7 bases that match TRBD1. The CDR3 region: CASSEGEGAQLNSPLHF. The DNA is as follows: TGTGCCAGCAGTGAAGGGGAGGGGGCGCAACTTAATTCACCCCTCCACTTT.